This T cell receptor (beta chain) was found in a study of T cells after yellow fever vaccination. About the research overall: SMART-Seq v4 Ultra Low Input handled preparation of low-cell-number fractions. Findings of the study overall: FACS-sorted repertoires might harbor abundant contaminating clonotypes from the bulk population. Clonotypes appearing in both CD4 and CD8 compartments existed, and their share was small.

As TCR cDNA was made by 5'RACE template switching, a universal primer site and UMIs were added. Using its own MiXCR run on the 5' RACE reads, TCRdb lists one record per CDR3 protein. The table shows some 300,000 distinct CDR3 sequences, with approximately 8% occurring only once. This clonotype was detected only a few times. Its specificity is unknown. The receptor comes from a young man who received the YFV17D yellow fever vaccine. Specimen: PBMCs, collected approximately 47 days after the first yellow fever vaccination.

CDR3 DNA sequence: TGTGCCAGCAGTTACAGGAGGGGCACTGAAGCTTTCTTT. Amino acid sequence: CASSYRRGTEAFF. The chain is built from TRBV6-5 and TRBJ1-1; weak D call: TRBD1 (5 bases). The V gene lost 2 bases and the J gene lost 4 bases, with 8 bases spanning the gap. The CDR3 length is 13 residues. Germline V CDR1 and CDR2: MNHEY, SVGAGI.